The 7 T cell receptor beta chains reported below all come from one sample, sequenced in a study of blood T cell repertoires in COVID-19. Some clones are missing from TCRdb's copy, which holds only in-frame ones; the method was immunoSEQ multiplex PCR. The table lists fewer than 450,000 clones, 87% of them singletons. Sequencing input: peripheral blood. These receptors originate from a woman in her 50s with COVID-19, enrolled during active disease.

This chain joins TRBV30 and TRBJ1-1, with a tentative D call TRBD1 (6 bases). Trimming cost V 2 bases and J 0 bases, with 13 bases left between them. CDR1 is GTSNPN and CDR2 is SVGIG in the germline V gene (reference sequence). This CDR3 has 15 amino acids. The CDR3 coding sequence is TGTGCCTGGAGTCCCCAGACAGGACTGAACACTGAAGCTTTCTTT. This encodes CAWSPQTGLNTEAFF.

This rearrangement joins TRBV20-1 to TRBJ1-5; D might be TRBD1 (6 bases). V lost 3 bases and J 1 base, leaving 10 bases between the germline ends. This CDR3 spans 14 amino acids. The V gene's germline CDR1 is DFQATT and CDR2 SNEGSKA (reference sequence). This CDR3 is CSASPGESNQPQHF. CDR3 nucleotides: TGCAGTGCTAGTCCAGGGGAGAGCAATCAGCCCCAGCATTTT.

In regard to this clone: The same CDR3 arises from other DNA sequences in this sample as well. The CDR3 spells CASSLGDRGYGYTF. For the CDR3, the DNA is TGCGCCAGCAGCTTGGGTGACAGGGGGTATGGCTACACCTTC. The rearrangement joins TRBV5-1 to TRBJ1-2; 9 nucleotides agree with TRBD1. Germline CDR1 SGHRS, CDR2 YFSETQ. V was pared by 0 bases and J by 5 bases, with 2 bases of the junction left unmatched. The CDR3 runs 14 residues.

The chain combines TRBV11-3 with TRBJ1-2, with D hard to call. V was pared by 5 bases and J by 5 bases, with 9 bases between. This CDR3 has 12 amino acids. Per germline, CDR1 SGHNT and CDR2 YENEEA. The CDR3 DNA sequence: TGTGCCAGCAGCCCGGGAGCGTATGGCTACACCTTC. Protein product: CASSPGAYGYTF.

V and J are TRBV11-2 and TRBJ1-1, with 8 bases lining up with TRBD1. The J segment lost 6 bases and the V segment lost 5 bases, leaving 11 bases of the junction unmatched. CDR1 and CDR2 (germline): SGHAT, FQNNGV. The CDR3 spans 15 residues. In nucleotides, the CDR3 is TGTGCCAGCAGCCCACAGGCCAGGGGGCCCGCTGAAGCTTTCTTT. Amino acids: CASSPQARGPAEAFF.

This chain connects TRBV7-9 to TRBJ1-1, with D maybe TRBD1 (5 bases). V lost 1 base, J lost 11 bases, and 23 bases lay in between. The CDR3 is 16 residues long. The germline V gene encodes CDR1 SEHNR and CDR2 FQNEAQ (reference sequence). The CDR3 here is CASSLGPGLVSSPAFF. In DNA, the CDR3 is TGTGCCAGCAGCTTAGGTCCGGGACTGGTGTCATCTCCGGCTTTCTTT.

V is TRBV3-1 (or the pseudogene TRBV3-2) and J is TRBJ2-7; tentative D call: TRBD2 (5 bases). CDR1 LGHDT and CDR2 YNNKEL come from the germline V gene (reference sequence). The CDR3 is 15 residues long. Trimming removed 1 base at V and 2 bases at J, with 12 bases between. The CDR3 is CASSQGLASAYEQYF. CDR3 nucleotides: TGTGCCAGCAGCCAAGGGCTAGCTTCTGCCTACGAGCAGTACTTC.